A selection of T cell receptor beta chains follows, all from one sample in a study of blood T cell repertoires in COVID-19. Data came from immunoSEQ multiplex PCR; TCRdb stores just in-frame clones and leaves some out. The sample lists around 37,000 clones, about nine tenths seen once, with less than 2% in the top ten. Source material: peripheral blood. Receptors originate from a man over 45 with active or convalescent COVID-19. Each CDR3 is given with its conserved first and last residue. The D gene is left open where the match is weak. A row's size may be missing; if present it is once, few, many or a size class.

>TRBV7-2|.|.|TRBJ2-7
TGTGCCAGCAGCTTAGCGGGTAGCGGCCTCTCCTACGAGCAGTACTTC
CASSLAGSGLSYEQYF
>TRBV28|.|few|TRBJ2-7
TGTGCCAGCAGTTTAGAGGATATATACGAGCAGTACTTC
CASSLEDIYEQYF
>TRBV7-3|.|.|TRBJ1-1
TGTGCCAGCAGCTTTTCCATGAACACTGAAGCTTTCTTT
CASSFSMNTEAFF
>TRBV5-5|.|.|TRBJ1-1
TGTGCCAGCAGCTTGGGTTGGAGGGTCACTGAAGCTTTCTTT
CASSLGWRVTEAFF
>TRBV19|.|.|TRBJ2-2
TGTGCCAGTAGTATCCAGGGGCCCAGGGACGGGGAGCTGTTTTTT
CASSIQGPRDGELFF
>TRBV15|TRBD1|few|TRBJ1-5
TGTGCCACCAGCAGAGCACGGACAGGGTATCAGCCCCAGCATTTT
CATSRARTGYQPQHF
>TRBV5-1|TRBD1|.|TRBJ2-3
TGCGCCAGCAGCTCGACAGGGGGAACAGATACGCAGTATTTT
CASSSTGGTDTQYF
>TRBV2|TRBD1|once|TRBJ2-7
TGTGCCAGCAGTGGGACAGGGGGCGAGCAGTACTTC
CASSGTGGEQYF
>TRBV10-2|TRBD2|.|TRBJ2-7
TGCGCCAGCAGTGAGGGACCTGGGACTAGCGGATCCTACGAGCAGTACTTC
CASSEGPGTSGSYEQYF
>TRBV7-2|TRBD2|.|TRBJ2-3
TGTGCCAGCAGCGAGACTAGCGGGGGATACACAGATACGCAGTATTTT
CASSETSGGYTDTQYF
>TRBV28|TRBD1|once|TRBJ2-3
TGTGCCAGCAGTTCGCAGGGGGTTGTTGATACGCAGTATTTT
CASSSQGVVDTQYF
>TRBV6-5|TRBD2|.|TRBJ2-1
TGTGCCAGCAGTAAACCGGGACTAGCCTATGAGCAGTTCTTC
CASSKPGLAYEQFF
>TRBV11-3|.|.|TRBJ2-3
TGTGCCAGCAGCTTATCCGCAGATACGCAGTATTTT
CASSLSADTQYF
>TRBV5-1|.|.|TRBJ2-3
TGCGCCAGCAGCCCCGGAGGGAGCACAGATACGCAGTATTTT
CASSPGGSTDTQYF
>TRBV7-2|.|.|TRBJ2-1
TGTGCCAGCAGCATTATCAATGAGCAGTTCTTC
CASSIINEQFF
>TRBV18|.|.|TRBJ2-6
TGTGCCAGCTCACCACTAGCCGCTGGGGCCAACGTCCTGACTTTC
CASSPLAAGANVLTF
>TRBV28|.|.|TRBJ1-6
TGTGCCAGCAGTTTATGGGGCTCGGGGGGCCCCACGAATTCACCCCTCCACTTT
CASSLWGSGGPTNSPLHF
>TRBV5-1|.|once|TRBJ1-4
TGCGCCAGCAAGGTCGACAGTTACAATGAAAAACTGTTTTTT
CASKVDSYNEKLFF
>TRBV6-2/TRBV6-3|.|.|TRBJ2-3
TGTGCCAGCAGTGCCCAGGGGTTGAGAACAGATACGCAGTATTTT
CASSAQGLRTDTQYF
>TRBV28|.|.|TRBJ2-1
TGTGCCAGCAGTTCAAATTACAATGAGCAGTTCTTC
CASSSNYNEQFF
>TRBV6-5|.|.|TRBJ2-1
TGTGCCAGCAGTTACCTCGTTGAGCAGTTCTTC
CASSYLVEQFF
>TRBV11-1|TRBD2|.|TRBJ2-5
TGTGCCAGCAGCCTCGGGACTAGCGGGATCCAAGAGACCCAGTACTTC
CASSLGTSGIQETQYF
>TRBV7-8|TRBD2|medium-sized|TRBJ2-2
TGTGCCAGCAGCTTAGGCCTAGCGGGAGTTACCGGGGAGCTGTTTTTT
CASSLGLAGVTGELFF
>TRBV5-6|TRBD1|.|TRBJ2-7
TGTGCCAGCAGCTTGTGGGTCGGGACAGGGGGTTACGAGCAGTACTTC
CASSLWVGTGGYEQYF
>TRBV18|TRBD1|.|TRBJ1-1
TGTGCCAGCTCGGAGGACAGGGGCTCTGAAGCTTTCTTT
CASSEDRGSEAFF
>TRBV19|.|.|TRBJ1-1
TGTGCCAGTACCCAAGGACAGCCAGGTGGTATGAAGGCTTTCTTT
CASTQGQPGGMKAFF
>TRBV5-4|TRBD1|once|TRBJ2-3
TGTGCCAGCAGCTCCCCGGGACAGGGGGTTTATTATACGCAGTATTTT
CASSSPGQGVYYTQYF
>TRBV5-1|TRBD1|.|TRBJ2-7
TGCGCCAGCAGCTCCGACAGGGGTGGCGAGCAGTACTTC
CASSSDRGGEQYF
>TRBV6-1|TRBD2|.|TRBJ2-2
TGTGCCAGCAGTGAAGTAGCGGGACACGGCACCGGGGAGCTGTTTTTT
CASSEVAGHGTGELFF
>TRBV10-3|.|.|TRBJ1-5
TGTGCCATCAGGGGGGAGGGCAATCAGCCCCAGCATTTT
CAIRGEGNQPQHF
>TRBV7-9|TRBD1|.|TRBJ2-2
TGTGCCAGCAGCCCGGACAGGTACACCGGGGAGCTGTTTTTT
CASSPDRYTGELFF
>TRBV5-1|.|.|TRBJ2-5
TGCGCCAGCAGCTTGGCAGGGCAGTACCAAGAGACCCAGTACTTC
CASSLAGQYQETQYF
>TRBV19|.|.|TRBJ2-2
TGTGCCAGTAGTATAGATGTGATCGGCAGGGTGGAGTCCGGGGAGCTGTTTTTT
CASSIDVIGRVESGELFF
>TRBV2|TRBD1|.|TRBJ1-6
TGTGCCAGCAGTGCCTTGGGACAGGGGAATTCACCCCTCCACTTT
CASSALGQGNSPLHF
>TRBV24-1|.|.|TRBJ2-2
TGTGCCACCAGTGCAGGGGGGAGCACCGGGGAGCTGTTTTTT
CATSAGGSTGELFF
>TRBV6-5|.|.|TRBJ1-3
TGTGCCAGCAGTAGCGGCCGATTCTCTGGAAACACCATATATTTT
CASSSGRFSGNTIYF
>TRBV19|TRBD1|once|TRBJ1-1
TGTGCCAGTAGTATAAGGACAGGGTACACTGAAGCTTTCTTT
CASSIRTGYTEAFF
>TRBV28|TRBD1|.|TRBJ1-5
TGTGCCAGCAGTTTATCGGGACAGGGGGTTCAGCCCCAGCATTTT
CASSLSGQGVQPQHF
>TRBV9|TRBD1|once|TRBJ1-1
TGTGCCAGCAGCGTCCCGGGACAGGGGGCTGAGAACACTGAAGCTTTCTTT
CASSVPGQGAENTEAFF
>TRBV9|TRBD1|few|TRBJ1-4
TGTGCCAGCAGCGCCTCGGACAGGGGGCTTGAAAAACTGTTTTTT
CASSASDRGLEKLFF
>TRBV6-2/TRBV6-3|TRBD2|.|TRBJ2-1
TGTGCCAGCAGCCTCCTGGCGGGGGGTTACAATGAGCAGTTCTTC
CASSLLAGGYNEQFF
>TRBV28|.|.|TRBJ2-1
TGTGCCAGTCAAAGGGCAGGGGCCAAGAATGAGCAGTTCTTC
CASQRAGAKNEQFF
>TRBV19|.|.|TRBJ2-3
TGTGCCAGTAGTCCCAGGGGTAGCACAGATACGCAGTATTTT
CASSPRGSTDTQYF
>TRBV7-9|TRBD2|.|TRBJ2-2
TGTGCCAGCAGCTTAGAGGGGACTAGCGGGACCGGGGAGCTGTTTTTT
CASSLEGTSGTGELFF
>TRBV19|TRBD1|.|TRBJ1-5
TGTGCCAGTAGTAACCGACAGGGTTTCGCTACCCAGCATTTT
CASSNRQGFATQHF
>TRBV15|.|.|TRBJ2-1
TGTGCCATCCTAGACAGCTCCTACAATGAGCAGTTCTTC
CAILDSSYNEQFF
>TRBV24-1|.|.|TRBJ2-7
TGTGCCACCAGTGCGGGGAGCTACGAGCAGTACTTC
CATSAGSYEQYF
>TRBV15|TRBD1|.|TRBJ2-7
TGTGCCACCAGCAGAGACCCCGGACAGGGCGTGGGTCTAGCACTATACGAGCAGTACTTC
CATSRDPGQGVGLALYEQYF
>TRBV28|TRBD2|.|TRBJ2-6
TGTGCCAGCAGTCCCCCGGGGGGGGTTTCTGGGGCCAACGTCCTGACTTTC
CASSPPGGVSGANVLTF
>TRBV7-2|TRBD2|.|TRBJ2-3
TGTGCCAGCAGCCTCAGAGCGGGAGGGGGTCGAGATACGCAGTATTTT
CASSLRAGGGRDTQYF
>TRBV18|TRBD1|.|TRBJ2-7
TGTGCCAGCTCACCCGGACAGGGGATCTACGAGCAGTACTTC
CASSPGQGIYEQYF
>TRBV7-2|.|.|TRBJ2-7
TGTGCCAGCAGCTTGAGGGGGGGCAGGGACTACGAGCAGTACTTC
CASSLRGGRDYEQYF
>TRBV3-1/TRBV3-2|TRBD1|.|TRBJ2-5
TGTGCCAGCAGCCAAAGGGACAGGCTTTTGGAGACCCAGTACTTC
CASSQRDRLLETQYF
>TRBV5-4|.|.|TRBJ2-7
TGTGCCAGCAGCCCGGGACTCTCCTCCTACGAGCAGTACTTC
CASSPGLSSYEQYF
>TRBV5-1|.|once|TRBJ2-3
TGCGCCAGCAGCCTCCTAGCTCTGGGGTCAGATACGCAGTATTTT
CASSLLALGSDTQYF
>TRBV28|.|.|TRBJ2-7
TGTGCCAGCAGTCAGGGGCCCTACGAGCAGTACTTC
CASSQGPYEQYF
>TRBV5-4|TRBD2|.|TRBJ2-3
TGTGCCAGCAGCTTCAGACTAGCGGGAGTGTCGGATACGCAGTATTTT
CASSFRLAGVSDTQYF
>TRBV5-4|.|.|TRBJ2-5
TGTGCCAGCAGCTTGCGGACGGCAGGGGAGACCCAGTACTTC
CASSLRTAGETQYF
>TRBV4-3|.|.|TRBJ1-2
TGCGCCAGCAGCCAAGAAGTGCGCACCTTAAACTATGGCTACACCTTC
CASSQEVRTLNYGYTF
>TRBV14|TRBD2|.|TRBJ2-3
TGTGCCAGCAGCCTAGGGACTAGCGGCAGCACAGATACGCAGTATTTT
CASSLGTSGSTDTQYF